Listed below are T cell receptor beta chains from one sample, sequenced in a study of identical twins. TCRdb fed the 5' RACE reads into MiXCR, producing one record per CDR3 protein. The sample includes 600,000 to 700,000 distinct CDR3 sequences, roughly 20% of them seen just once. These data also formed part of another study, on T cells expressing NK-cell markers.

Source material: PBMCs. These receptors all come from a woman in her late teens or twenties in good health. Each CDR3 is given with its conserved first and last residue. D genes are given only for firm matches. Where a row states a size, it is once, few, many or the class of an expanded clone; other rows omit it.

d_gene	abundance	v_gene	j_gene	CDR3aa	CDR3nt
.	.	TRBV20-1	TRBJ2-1	CSARDLQRHEQFF	TGCAGTGCTAGAGATCTACAGCGACATGAGCAGTTCTTC
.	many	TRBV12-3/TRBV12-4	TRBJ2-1	CASSLGSPANEQFF	TGTGCCAGCAGTTTAGGGAGCCCCGCGAATGAGCAGTTCTTC
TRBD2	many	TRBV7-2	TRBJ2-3	CASTLLAGGADTQYF	TGTGCCAGCACCCTACTAGCGGGGGGGGCAGATACGCAGTATTTT
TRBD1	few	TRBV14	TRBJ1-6	CASSLDRGSPLHF	TGTGCCAGCAGCCTGGACAGGGGGTCACCCCTCCACTTT
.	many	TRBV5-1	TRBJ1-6	CASSSTYSWESPLHF	TGCGCCAGCAGCTCCACTTACTCCTGGGAATCACCCCTCCACTTT
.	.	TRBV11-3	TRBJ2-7	CASSSSYSPKPHEQYF	TGTGCCAGCAGCTCTTCTTACTCCCCCAAACCCCACGAGCAGTACTTC
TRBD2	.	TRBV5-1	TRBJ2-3	CASSTNSGGTGDTQYF	TGCGCCAGCAGCACGAATAGCGGGGGGACCGGAGATACGCAGTATTTT
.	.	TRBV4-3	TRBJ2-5	CASSPQVSQETQYF	TGCGCCAGCAGCCCTCAGGTCTCTCAAGAGACCCAGTACTTC
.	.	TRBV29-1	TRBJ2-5	CSVRGWASETQYF	TGCAGCGTTCGGGGGTGGGCGTCAGAGACCCAGTACTTC
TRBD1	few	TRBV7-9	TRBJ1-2	CASSLGGGQANYGYTF	TGTGCCAGCAGCTTAGGAGGGGGACAGGCGAACTATGGCTACACCTTC
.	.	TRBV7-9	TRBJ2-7	CASSSATDIYEQYF	TGTGCCAGCAGCTCCGCGACGGATATCTACGAGCAGTACTTC
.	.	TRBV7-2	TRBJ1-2	CASSPRGGRLSYTF	TGTGCCAGCAGTCCAAGGGGGGGCAGGCTGAGCTACACCTTC
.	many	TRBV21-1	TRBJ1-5	CASNMGGALQPQHF	TGTGCCAGCAACATGGGAGGGGCTTTGCAGCCCCAGCATTTT
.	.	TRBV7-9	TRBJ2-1	CASSPPTVLWEQFF	TGTGCCAGCAGCCCGCCGACGGTTCTCTGGGAGCAGTTCTTC
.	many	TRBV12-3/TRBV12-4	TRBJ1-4	CASRRLETNEKLFF	TGTGCCAGCAGGCGGCTGGAAACTAATGAAAAACTGTTTTTT
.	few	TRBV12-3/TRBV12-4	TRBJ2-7	CASSSQAPYEQYF	TGTGCCAGCAGTAGTCAGGCCCCCTACGAGCAGTACTTC
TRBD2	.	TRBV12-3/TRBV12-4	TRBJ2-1	CASSLGGRASNEQFF	TGTGCCAGCAGTTTGGGGGGGAGGGCCTCCAATGAGCAGTTCTTC
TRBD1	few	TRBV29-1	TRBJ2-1	CSVEDRNPGTGGVEQFF	TGCAGCGTTGAAGATCGAAATCCGGGGACAGGAGGGGTTGAGCAGTTCTTC
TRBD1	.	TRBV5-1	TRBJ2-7	CASSSRDRGQEQYF	TGCGCCAGCAGCTCCCGGGACAGGGGGCAAGAGCAGTACTTC
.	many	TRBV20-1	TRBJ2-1	CSARGISRQSYNEQFF	TGCAGTGCTAGAGGTATATCGAGACAGTCCTACAATGAGCAGTTCTTC
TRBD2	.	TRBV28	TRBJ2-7	CASKKTSGRSGAYEQYF	TGTGCCAGCAAGAAAACTAGCGGGAGAAGTGGCGCCTACGAGCAGTACTTC
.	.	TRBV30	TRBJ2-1	CAWGGLINEQFF	TGTGCCTGGGGGGGACTGATTAATGAGCAGTTCTTC
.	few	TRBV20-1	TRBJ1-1	CSASAGGDTEAFF	TGCAGTGCTAGTGCGGGTGGGGACACTGAAGCTTTCTTT
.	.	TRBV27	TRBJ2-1	CASSFPGLGYNEQFF	TGTGCCAGCAGTTTCCCCGGCTTGGGGTACAATGAGCAGTTCTTC
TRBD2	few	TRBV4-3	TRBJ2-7	CASSQDLAGGPSEQYF	TGCGCCAGCAGCCAAGATCTGGCGGGAGGGCCTTCCGAGCAGTACTTC
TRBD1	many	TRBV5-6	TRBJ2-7	CASSLRTGSNYEQYF	TGTGCCAGCAGTCTTAGGACAGGATCAAACTACGAGCAGTACTTC
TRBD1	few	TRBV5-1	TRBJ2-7	CASSRTGQGLSYEQYF	TGCGCCAGCAGCCGGACGGGACAGGGCCTCTCCTACGAGCAGTACTTC
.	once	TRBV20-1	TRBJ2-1	CSVQIPSSYNEQFF	TGCAGTGTACAGATCCCCAGCTCCTACAATGAGCAGTTCTTC
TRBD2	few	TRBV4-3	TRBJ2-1	CASSLGTSGHNEQFF	TGCGCCAGCAGCCTCGGGACTAGCGGACACAATGAGCAGTTCTTC
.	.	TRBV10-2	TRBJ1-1	CASDTGSGEAFF	TGCGCCAGCGACACAGGGTCGGGTGAAGCTTTCTTT
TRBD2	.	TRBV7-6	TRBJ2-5	CASSKSTGGVGTQYF	TGTGCCAGCAGCAAAAGTACGGGGGGGGTGGGGACCCAGTACTTC
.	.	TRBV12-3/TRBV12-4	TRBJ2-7	CASSSRTGGNGEQYF	TGTGCCAGCAGTTCCCGGACAGGAGGGAATGGGGAGCAGTACTTC
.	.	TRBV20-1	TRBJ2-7	CSARATPGSYEQYF	TGCAGTGCTAGAGCGACCCCGGGCTCCTACGAGCAGTACTTC
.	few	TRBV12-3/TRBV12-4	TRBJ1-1	CASSQSVGMTEAFF	TGTGCCAGCAGTCAGTCAGTCGGGATGACTGAAGCTTTCTTT
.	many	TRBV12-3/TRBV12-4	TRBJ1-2	CASSLEGYGYTF	TGTGCCAGCAGTTTAGAAGGGTATGGCTACACCTTC
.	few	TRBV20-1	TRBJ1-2	CSATGGAIYGYTF	TGCAGTGCGACCGGAGGGGCTATTTATGGCTACACCTTC
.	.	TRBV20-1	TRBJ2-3	CSLFDLSGTTDTQYF	TGCAGCCTCTTCGACCTTAGCGGAACCACAGATACGCAGTATTTT